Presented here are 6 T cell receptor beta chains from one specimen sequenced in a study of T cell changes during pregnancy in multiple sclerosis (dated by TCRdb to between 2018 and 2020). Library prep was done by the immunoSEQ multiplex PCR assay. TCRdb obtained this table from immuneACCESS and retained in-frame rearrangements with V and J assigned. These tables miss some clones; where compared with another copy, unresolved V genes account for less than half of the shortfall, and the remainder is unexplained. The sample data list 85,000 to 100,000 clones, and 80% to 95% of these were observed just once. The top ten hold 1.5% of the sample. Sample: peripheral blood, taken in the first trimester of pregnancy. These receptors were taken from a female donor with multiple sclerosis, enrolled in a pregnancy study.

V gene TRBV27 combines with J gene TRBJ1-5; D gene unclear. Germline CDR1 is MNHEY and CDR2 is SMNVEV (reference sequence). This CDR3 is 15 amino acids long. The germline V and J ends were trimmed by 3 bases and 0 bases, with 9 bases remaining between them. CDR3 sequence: CASSFLENSNQPQHF. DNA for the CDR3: TGTGCCAGCAGTTTTCTAGAAAATAGCAATCAGCCCCAGCATTTT.

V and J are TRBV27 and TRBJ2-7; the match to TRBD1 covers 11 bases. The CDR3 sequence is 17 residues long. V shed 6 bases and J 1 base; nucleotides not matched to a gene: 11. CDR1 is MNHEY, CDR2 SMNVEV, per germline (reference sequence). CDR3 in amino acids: CASSTLTGTGGSYEQYF. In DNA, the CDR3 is TGTGCCAGCAGCACTCTGACCGGGACAGGGGGTTCCTACGAGCAGTACTTC.

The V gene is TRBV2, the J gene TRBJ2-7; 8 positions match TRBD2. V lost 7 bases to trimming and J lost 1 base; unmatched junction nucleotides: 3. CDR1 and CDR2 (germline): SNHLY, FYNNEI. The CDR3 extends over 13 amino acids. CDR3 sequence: CASIAGLSYEQYF. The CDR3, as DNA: TGTGCCAGCATAGCGGGACTATCCTACGAGCAGTACTTC.

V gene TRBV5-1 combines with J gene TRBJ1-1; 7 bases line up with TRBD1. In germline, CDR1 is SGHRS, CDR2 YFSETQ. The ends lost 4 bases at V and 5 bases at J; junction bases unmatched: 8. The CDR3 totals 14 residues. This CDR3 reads CASSPTTGTTEAFF. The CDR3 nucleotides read TGCGCCAGCAGCCCGACGACAGGGACAACTGAAGCTTTCTTT.

The chain's CDR3 is CSVEQPSGRASYEQYF. The DNA for the CDR3 is TGCAGCGTTGAGCAACCTAGCGGGAGGGCCTCCTACGAGCAGTACTTC. The V call is TRBV29-1, the J call TRBJ2-7; 12 bases match TRBD2. Trimming removed 3 bases from V and 0 bases from J; junction bases left unmatched: 6. Germline V gives CDR1 SQVTM, CDR2 ANQGSEA. This CDR3 spans 16 amino acids.

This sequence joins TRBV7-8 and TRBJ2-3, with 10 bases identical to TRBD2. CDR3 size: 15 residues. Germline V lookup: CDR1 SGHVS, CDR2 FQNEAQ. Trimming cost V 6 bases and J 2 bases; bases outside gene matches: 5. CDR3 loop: CASSLLAGHTDTQYF. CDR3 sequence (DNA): TGTGCCAGCAGTCTACTAGCGGGACACACAGATACGCAGTATTTT.